The 14 T cell receptor beta chains below all came from one sample that was sequenced in a study of blood T cell repertoires in COVID-19. Generated by immunoSEQ multiplex PCR, the TCRdb table keeps only in-frame clones and is missing some. Of 200,000 to 250,000 clones listed, 65% to 90% are singletons. The sample taken for sequencing was PBMCs or T cells enriched from blood (not recorded which). The receptors were gathered from a woman in her forties or fifties with acute COVID-19.

V is TRBV9 and J is TRBJ2-2; D possibly corresponds to TRBD1 (5 bases). The CDR3 covers 14 residues. Trimming removed 0 bases at V and 5 bases at J, with 8 bases between. CDR1 is SGDLS and CDR2 is YYNGEE in the germline V gene. The CDR3, as DNA: TGTGCCAGCAGCGTAGCCAGGGTAACCGGGGAGCTGTTTTTT. This translates into CASSVARVTGELFF. Variable domain in full (rest from reference TRBV9 and TRBJ2-2): DSGVTQTPKHLITATGQRVTLRCSPRSGDLSVYWYQQSLDQGLQFLIQYYNGEERAKGNILERFSAQQFPDLHSELNLSSLELGDSALYFCASSVARVTGELFFGEGSRLTVL.

The V gene is TRBV5-8, the J gene TRBJ1-5; D is unresolved. The germline gives CDR1 SGHTS, CDR2 YDEGEE. V was clipped by 4 bases and J by 7 bases, with 18 bases between them. The CDR3 extends over 15 amino acids. In nucleotides, the CDR3 is TGTGCCAGCAGCCCCGGAGCGTCCCGTGGGCAGCCCCAGCATTTT. Residues: CASSPGASRGQPQHF.

The chain has TRBV5-1 and TRBJ2-6; 9 nucleotides align to TRBD1. The V gene end was trimmed by 2 bases and the J gene end by 4 bases; junction bases not matched to a gene: 13. From germline, CDR1 is SGHRS and CDR2 YFSETQ. CDR3 length equals 19 residues. The CDR3: CASSFRGQGKASGANVLTF. The CDR3 nucleotides are TGCGCCAGCAGCTTCCGAGGACAGGGGAAAGCTTCCGGGGCCAACGTCCTGACTTTC.

The chain links TRBV19 to TRBJ2-3; TRBD1 agrees at 12 bases. The germline gives CDR1 LNHDA, CDR2 SQIVND (reference sequence). The V gene end was trimmed by 7 bases and the J gene end by 4 bases; junction bases not matched to a gene: 3. CDR3 length: 14 residues. In DNA form, the CDR3 reads TGTGCCAGTAAGGGACAGGGGGCACCAGATACGCAGTATTTT. This codes for CASKGQGAPDTQYF.

The CDR3 is CASSLRTGGTNEKLFF. In DNA form, the CDR3 reads TGTGCCAGCAGCCTTCGGACAGGGGGAACTAATGAAAAACTGTTTTTT. The genes are TRBV14 and TRBJ1-4, with 10 bases identical to TRBD1. J lost 1 base, V lost 4 bases, and 3 bases had no gene match. The CDR3 has 16 amino acids. Per germline, CDR1 SGHDN and CDR2 FVKESK.

This clone was detected a few times. The chain has TRBV5-1 and TRBJ1-2, with a weak D call TRBD1 (6 bases). The CDR3 sequence is 14 residues long. Trimming removed 0 bases from V and 8 bases from J, with 14 bases in between. Germline loops: CDR1 SGHRS, CDR2 YFSETQ. The CDR3 nucleotides are TGCGCCAGCAGCTTGGTGTCGGGGGGCGTGGGCTACACCTTC. This encodes CASSLVSGGVGYTF.

The chain joins TRBV19 to TRBJ2-2; TRBD1 is a possible D gene (6 bases). Trimming took off 3 bases at V and 4 bases at J, with 12 bases between the two ends. The CDR3 spans 15 residues. Germline V lookup: CDR1 LNHDA, CDR2 SQIVND (reference sequence). The CDR3 here is CASSMAGVVTGELFF. In DNA, the CDR3 is TGTGCCAGTAGTATGGCAGGGGTGGTCACCGGGGAGCTGTTTTTT.

The rearrangement uses TRBV7-2 and TRBJ2-5; TRBD2 is a possible D gene (6 bases). The CDR3 contains 15 residues. Trimming took 3 bases from V and 4 from J, leaving 15 bases between them. CDR1 is SGHTA, CDR2 FQGNSA, per germline. The CDR3 DNA reads TGTGCCAGCAGCTTCGACATGGGGGGTTTAGAGACCCAGTACTTC. Amino acids: CASSFDMGGLETQYF.

This chain connects TRBV6-5 to TRBJ1-2; D is unresolved. V was trimmed by 6 bases and J by 7 bases, leaving 12 bases between them. The germline CDR1 and CDR2 sequences are MNHEY and SVGAGI. The CDR3 contains 12 residues. Written as DNA, the CDR3 is TGTGCCAGCAGGATGAAGGAGATTGGCTACACCTTC. Protein: CASRMKEIGYTF.

The chain joins TRBV5-1 to TRBJ2-5, with a tentative D call TRBD1 (6 bases). The ends were cut back, 4 bases at V and 1 base at J, with 8 bases in the middle. The CDR3 has 13 amino acids. CDR1 is SGHRS, CDR2 YFSETQ, per germline. The CDR3 region has the DNA TGCGCCAGCAGCACGGACAGCCAAGAGACCCAGTACTTC. It is translated as CASSTDSQETQYF.

The chain uses TRBV2 and TRBJ2-5; 12 nucleotides match TRBD2. Germline values: CDR1 SNHLY, CDR2 FYNNEI. The CDR3 totals 17 residues. J lost 2 bases, V lost 5 bases, and 9 bases had no gene match. The CDR3 protein is CASSSGLAGIVQETQYF. In DNA form, the CDR3 reads TGTGCCAGCAGTTCGGGACTAGCGGGTATTGTTCAAGAGACCCAGTACTTC.

This clone was detected only once. CDR3 DNA sequence: TGTGCCAGCAGCTCCGATTCCGGGTCCCCTGGAAACACCATATATTTT. It specifies CASSSDSGSPGNTIYF. The chain employs TRBV11-3 and TRBJ1-3; D gene ambiguous. Germline CDR1 reads SGHNT; CDR2 reads YENEEA. The CDR3 has 16 amino acids. V lost 4 bases and J lost 2, with 15 bases in between.

This clone was detected once. The chain links TRBV5-4 to TRBJ1-4; D is possibly TRBD1 (6 bases). Deletions cut 0 bases from V and 8 bases from J, with 11 bases between. The CDR3 length is 14 residues. CDR1 and CDR2 from the germline V gene are SGHNT and YYREEE (reference sequence). The DNA of the CDR3 is TGTGCCAGCAGCTTGGGCAGGGGTCGGGAAAAACTGTTTTTT. Amino acids: CASSLGRGREKLFF. Based on the CDR3 plus reference TRBV5-4 and TRBJ1-4, the full variable domain is ETGVTQSPTHLIKTRGQQVTLRCSSQSGHNTVSWYQQALGQGPQFIFQYYREEENGRGNFPPRFSGLQFPNYSSELNVNALELDDSALYLCASSLGRGREKLFFGSGTQLSVL.

The rearrangement uses TRBV27 and TRBJ1-1; 7 bases line up with TRBD1. The CDR3 is made up of 14 amino acids. The V gene end was trimmed by 7 bases and the J gene end by 5 bases; junction bases not matched to a gene: 10. Germline values: CDR1 MNHEY, CDR2 SMNVEV (reference sequence). The CDR3 loop reads CASNKPLGQTEAFF. CDR3 DNA: TGTGCCAGCAATAAACCCCTGGGACAGACTGAAGCTTTCTTT.